The rows below give T cell receptor beta chains drawn from one sample of a study of shared clonotypes between healthy human individuals. Libraries were prepared by immunoSEQ multiplex PCR; TCRdb keeps only in-frame clonotypes and omits some of them. Of 2 million to 2.5 million clones in the sample, under 95% were seen once. The sample was naive CD4+ T cells from PBMCs. The receptors were gathered from a man aged 18 to 29 in good health. Some clones in this sample may be carry-over from other donors' samples. The CDR3 runs from the conserved cysteine through the conserved F or W. D genes are given only for firm matches. Clone size appears in some rows only: once, few, many, or a class for an expanded clone.

NA	TRBV6-5	NA	TRBJ1-2	TGTGCCAGCAGTTACTCGAATACAGTTCTTGGCTACACCTTC	CASSYSNTVLGYTF
NA	TRBV4-3	once	TRBJ2-1	TGCGCCAGCAGCCAAGAAGAGGGGAAGCAGTTCTTC	CASSQEEGKQFF
TRBD2	TRBV6-5	NA	TRBJ2-3	TGTGCCAGCACCCCAGCGCGGGAGGTAACAGATACGCAGTATTTT	CASTPAREVTDTQYF
TRBD2	TRBV27	NA	TRBJ2-7	TGTGCCAGCAGTTTGGGACTGAGTGGGACTAGCGGGAGCATCTACGAGCAGTACTTC	CASSLGLSGTSGSIYEQYF
TRBD2	TRBV7-2	NA	TRBJ2-7	TGTGCCAGCAGCTTCGGGCTAGCGGGAGTTATCTCCTACGAGCAGTACTTC	CASSFGLAGVISYEQYF
NA	TRBV15	NA	TRBJ1-1	TGTGCCACCAGCAGAGCCGACCCGGGCGCTGAAGCTTTCTTT	CATSRADPGAEAFF
NA	TRBV28	NA	TRBJ1-1	TGTGCCAGCAGGGCTTGGGGGTACACTGAAGCTTTCTTT	CASRAWGYTEAFF
NA	TRBV18	NA	TRBJ2-5	TGTGCCAGCTCACCACTTTCTTCGGAGACCCAGTACTTC	CASSPLSSETQYF
NA	TRBV19	NA	TRBJ2-5	TGTGCCAGTAGCTTACCTCCGGGACCCAACCAAGAGACCCAGTACTTC	CASSLPPGPNQETQYF
TRBD1	TRBV5-1	NA	TRBJ1-2	TGCGCCAGCAGCTGGGACAGGGAAGTTCACACCTTC	CASSWDREVHTF
TRBD2	TRBV5-4	NA	TRBJ2-1	TGTGCCAGCAGCAAGGGACTAGCGGGGGTCCTCGATGAGCAGTTCTTC	CASSKGLAGVLDEQFF
TRBD1	TRBV10-3	NA	TRBJ1-2	TGTGCCATCAGTGAAGACAGGGTTGGCTACACCTTC	CAISEDRVGYTF
TRBD2	TRBV27	NA	TRBJ2-1	TGTGCCAGCAGTCTGCGACTAGCGGGGAGCTCCTACAATGAGCAGTTCTTC	CASSLRLAGSSYNEQFF
TRBD2	TRBV7-2	NA	TRBJ2-3	TGTGCCAGCAGCTTCAGAGCGGGAGAGGGCACAGATACGCAGTATTTT	CASSFRAGEGTDTQYF
NA	TRBV7-9	few	TRBJ1-5	TGTGCCAGCAGCTTTTCCAATCAGCCCCAGCATTTT	CASSFSNQPQHF
TRBD2	TRBV27	NA	TRBJ2-7	TGTGCCAGCAGACTTTCTTTTGGGGGGGAATCCTACGAGCAGTACTTC	CASRLSFGGESYEQYF
NA	TRBV11-1	NA	TRBJ2-5	TGTGCCAGCAGCTACCGGGGGCAAGAGACCCAGTACTTC	CASSYRGQETQYF